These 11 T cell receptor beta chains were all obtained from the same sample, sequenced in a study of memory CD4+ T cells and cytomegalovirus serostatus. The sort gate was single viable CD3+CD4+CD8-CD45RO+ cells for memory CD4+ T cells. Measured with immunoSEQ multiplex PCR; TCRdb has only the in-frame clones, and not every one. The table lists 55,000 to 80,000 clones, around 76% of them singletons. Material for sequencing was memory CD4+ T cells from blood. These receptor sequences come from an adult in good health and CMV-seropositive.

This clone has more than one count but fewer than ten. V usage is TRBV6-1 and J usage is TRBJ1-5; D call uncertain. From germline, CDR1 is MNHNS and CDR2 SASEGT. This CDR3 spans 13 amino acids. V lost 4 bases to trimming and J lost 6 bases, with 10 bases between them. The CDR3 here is CASSASRTQPQHF. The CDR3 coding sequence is TGTGCCAGCAGTGCGTCAAGGACTCAGCCCCAGCATTTT.

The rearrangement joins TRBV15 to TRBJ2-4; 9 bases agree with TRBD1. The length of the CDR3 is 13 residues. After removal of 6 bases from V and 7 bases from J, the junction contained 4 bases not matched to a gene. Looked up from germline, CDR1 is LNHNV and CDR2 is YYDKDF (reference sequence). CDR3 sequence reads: CATSPGQGNIQYF. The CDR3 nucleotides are TGTGCCACCAGTCCCGGACAGGGGAACATTCAGTACTTC. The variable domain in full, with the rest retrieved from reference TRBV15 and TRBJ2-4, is DAMVIQNPRYQVTQFGKPVTLSCSQTLNHNVMYWYQQKSSQAPKLLFHYYDKDFNNEADTPDNFQSRRPNTSFCFLDIRSPGLGDTAMYLCATSPGQGNIQYFGAGTRLSVL.

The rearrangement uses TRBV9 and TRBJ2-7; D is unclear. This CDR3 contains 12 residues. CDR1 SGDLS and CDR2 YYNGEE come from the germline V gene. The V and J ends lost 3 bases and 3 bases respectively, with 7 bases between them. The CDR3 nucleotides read TGTGCCAGCAGCGGAGGCGGCTACGAGCAGTACTTC. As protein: CASSGGGYEQYF.

The CDR3 region is CASSQTSGGGRRYEQFF. The CDR3 DNA follows: TGTGCCAGCAGTCAGACTAGCGGGGGGGGCCGTAGGTATGAGCAGTTCTTC. The chain links TRBV27 to TRBJ2-1; 14 bases match TRBD2. The CDR3 length is 17 residues. The J segment lost 8 bases and the V segment lost 5 bases, leaving 11 bases of the junction unmatched. The V gene's germline CDR1 is MNHEY and CDR2 SMNVEV (reference sequence).

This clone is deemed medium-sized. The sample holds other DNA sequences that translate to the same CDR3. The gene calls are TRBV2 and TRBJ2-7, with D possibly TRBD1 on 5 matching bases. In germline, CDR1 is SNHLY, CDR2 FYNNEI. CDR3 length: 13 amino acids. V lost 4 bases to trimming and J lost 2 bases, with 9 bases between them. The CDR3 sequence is CASSAGQAYEQYF. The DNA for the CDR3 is TGTGCCAGCAGTGCTGGACAAGCCTACGAGCAGTACTTC.

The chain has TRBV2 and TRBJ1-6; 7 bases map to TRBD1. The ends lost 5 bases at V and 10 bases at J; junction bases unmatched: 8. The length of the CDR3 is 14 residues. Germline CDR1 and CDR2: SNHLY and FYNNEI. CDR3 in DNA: TGTGCCAGCAGTAAGGGACAGTGGGAATCACCCCTCCACTTT. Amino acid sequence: CASSKGQWESPLHF.

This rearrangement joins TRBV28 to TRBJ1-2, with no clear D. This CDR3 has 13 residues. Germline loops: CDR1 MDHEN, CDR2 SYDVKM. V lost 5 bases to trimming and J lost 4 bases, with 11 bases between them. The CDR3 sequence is CASSTNSLYGYTF. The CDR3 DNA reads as TGTGCCAGCAGTACGAACAGCCTCTATGGCTACACCTTC.

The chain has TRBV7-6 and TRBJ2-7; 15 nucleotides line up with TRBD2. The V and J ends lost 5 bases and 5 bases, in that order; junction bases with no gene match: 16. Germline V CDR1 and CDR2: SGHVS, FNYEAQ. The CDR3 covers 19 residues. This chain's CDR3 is CASSKGLAGGPHGVHEQYF. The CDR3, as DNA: TGTGCCAGCAGCAAGGGACTAGCGGGGGGTCCCCACGGCGTCCACGAGCAGTACTTC.

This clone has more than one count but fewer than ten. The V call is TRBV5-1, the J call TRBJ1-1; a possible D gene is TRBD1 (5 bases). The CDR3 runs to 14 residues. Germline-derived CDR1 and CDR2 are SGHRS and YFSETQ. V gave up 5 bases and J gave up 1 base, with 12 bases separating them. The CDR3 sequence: CASSSGTRNTEAFF. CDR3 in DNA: TGCGCCAGCAGTTCCGGGACGAGGAACACTGAAGCTTTCTTT.

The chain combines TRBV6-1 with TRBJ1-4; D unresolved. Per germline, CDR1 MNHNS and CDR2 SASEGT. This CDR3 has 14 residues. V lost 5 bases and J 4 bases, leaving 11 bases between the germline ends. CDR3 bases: TGTGCCAGCAGTCCCTCTGGATTTAATGAAAAACTGTTTTTT. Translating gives CASSPSGFNEKLFF.

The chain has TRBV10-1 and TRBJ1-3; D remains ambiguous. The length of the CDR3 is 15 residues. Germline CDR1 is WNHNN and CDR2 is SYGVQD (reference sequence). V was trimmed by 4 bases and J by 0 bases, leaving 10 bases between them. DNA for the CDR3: TGCGCCAGCAGTGTATCGGCCACCTCTGGAAACACCATATATTTT. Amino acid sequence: CASSVSATSGNTIYF.